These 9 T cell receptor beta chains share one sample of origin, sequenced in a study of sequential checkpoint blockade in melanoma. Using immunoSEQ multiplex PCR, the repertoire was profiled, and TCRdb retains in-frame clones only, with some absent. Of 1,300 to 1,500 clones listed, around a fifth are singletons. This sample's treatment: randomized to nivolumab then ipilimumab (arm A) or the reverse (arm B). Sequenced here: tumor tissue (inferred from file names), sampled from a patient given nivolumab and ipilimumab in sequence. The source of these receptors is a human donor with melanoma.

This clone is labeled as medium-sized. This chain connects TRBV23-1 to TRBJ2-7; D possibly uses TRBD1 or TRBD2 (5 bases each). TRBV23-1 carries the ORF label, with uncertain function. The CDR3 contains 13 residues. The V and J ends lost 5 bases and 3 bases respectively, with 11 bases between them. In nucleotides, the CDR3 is TGCGCCAGCAGTTACGGGACCTACTACGAGCAGTACTTC. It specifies CASSYGTYYEQYF.

CDR3 loop: CASSPLRTRIYEQYF. In DNA form, the CDR3 reads TGTGCCAGCAGCCCTCTCCGGACTAGGATTTACGAGCAGTACTTC. The V call is TRBV14, the J call TRBJ2-7; TRBD2 matches 7 bases. In germline, CDR1 is SGHDN, CDR2 FVKESK. V dropped 4 bases and J dropped 4; count of bases not matched to a gene: 10. The CDR3 is 15 amino acids.

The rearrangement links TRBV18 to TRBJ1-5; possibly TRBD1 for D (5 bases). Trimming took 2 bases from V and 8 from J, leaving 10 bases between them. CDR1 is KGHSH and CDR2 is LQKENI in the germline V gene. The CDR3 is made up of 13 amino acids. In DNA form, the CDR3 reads TGTGCCAGCTCACCAGACAGTAACAAGCCCCAGCATTTT. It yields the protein CASSPDSNKPQHF.

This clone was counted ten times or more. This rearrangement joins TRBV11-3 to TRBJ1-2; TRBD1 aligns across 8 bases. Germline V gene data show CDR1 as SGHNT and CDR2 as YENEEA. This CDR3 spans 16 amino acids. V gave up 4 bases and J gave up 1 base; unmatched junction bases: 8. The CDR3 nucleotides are TGTGCCAGCAGCTCCACGGGACAGGCGTTTAACTATGGCTACACCTTC. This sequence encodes CASSSTGQAFNYGYTF.

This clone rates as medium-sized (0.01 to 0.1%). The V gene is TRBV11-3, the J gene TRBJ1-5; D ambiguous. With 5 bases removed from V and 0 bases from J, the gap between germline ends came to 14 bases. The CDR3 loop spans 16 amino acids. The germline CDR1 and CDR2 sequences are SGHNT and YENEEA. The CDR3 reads CASSQGLGDSNQPQHF. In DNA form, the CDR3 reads TGTGCCAGCAGCCAAGGACTCGGGGATAGCAATCAGCCCCAGCATTTT.

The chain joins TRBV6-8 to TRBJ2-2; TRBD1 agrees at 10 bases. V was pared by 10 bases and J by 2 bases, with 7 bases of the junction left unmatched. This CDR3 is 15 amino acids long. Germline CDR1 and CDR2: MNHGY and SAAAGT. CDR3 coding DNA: TGTGCCATCAAGACAGGGGGCCGAAACACCGGGGAGCTGTTTTTT. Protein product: CAIKTGGRNTGELFF.

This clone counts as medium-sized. CDR3: CASSSGRASTDTQYF. The CDR3 DNA reads as TGTGCCAGCAGCTCAGGGAGGGCTAGCACAGATACGCAGTATTTT. The chain combines TRBV11-3 with TRBJ2-3; 7 positions agree with TRBD2. Per germline, CDR1 SGHNT and CDR2 YENEEA. The CDR3 contains 15 residues. V lost 4 bases, J lost 0 bases, and 4 bases stayed unmatched.

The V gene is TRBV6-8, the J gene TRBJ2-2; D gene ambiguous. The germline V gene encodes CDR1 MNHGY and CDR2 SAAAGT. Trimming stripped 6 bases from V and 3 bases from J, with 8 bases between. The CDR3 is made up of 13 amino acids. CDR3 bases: TGTGCCAGCAGATCAGGAGACACCGGGGAGCTGTTTTTT. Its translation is CASRSGDTGELFF.

The CDR3 protein is CASSQAWTMNDNEQFF. The CDR3 DNA follows: TGTGCCAGCAGCCAAGCATGGACCATGAACGACAATGAGCAGTTCTTC. The J gene is TRBJ2-1, the V gene TRBV14, with D hard to call. Trimming stripped 1 base from V and 5 bases from J, with 15 bases between. The CDR3 has 16 amino acids. CDR1 is SGHDN, CDR2 FVKESK, per germline.